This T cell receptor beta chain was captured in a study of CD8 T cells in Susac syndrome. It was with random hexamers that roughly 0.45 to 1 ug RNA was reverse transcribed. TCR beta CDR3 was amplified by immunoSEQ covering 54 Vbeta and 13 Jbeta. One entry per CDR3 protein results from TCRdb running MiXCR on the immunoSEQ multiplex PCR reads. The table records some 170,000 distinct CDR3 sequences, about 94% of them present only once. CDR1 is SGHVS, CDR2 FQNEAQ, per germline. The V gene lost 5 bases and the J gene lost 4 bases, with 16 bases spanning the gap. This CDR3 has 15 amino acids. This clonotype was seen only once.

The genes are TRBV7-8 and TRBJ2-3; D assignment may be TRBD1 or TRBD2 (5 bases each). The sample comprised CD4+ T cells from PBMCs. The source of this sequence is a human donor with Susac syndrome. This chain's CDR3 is CASSPTGGGADTQYF. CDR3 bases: TGTGCCAGCAGCCCAACAGGAGGAGGTGCAGATACGCAGTATTTT. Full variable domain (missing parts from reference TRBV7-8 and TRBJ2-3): GAGVSQSPRYKVAKRGQDVALRCDPISGHVSLFWYQQALGQGPEFLTYFQNEAQLDKSGLPSDRFFAERPEGSVSTLKIQRTQQEDSAVYLCASSPTGGGADTQYFGPGTRLTVL.